The rows below give T cell receptor beta chains drawn from one sample of a study of T cells in Graves' hyperthyroidism and ophthalmopathy. TCRdb reanalysed the multiplex PCR reads using MiXCR and keeps one entry per CDR3 protein. The sample yields more than 600,000 distinct CDR3 sequences, roughly 17% seen once. The sample taken for sequencing was blood. Receptors originate from a man aged 18 to 29 with Graves' hyperthyroidism. The CDR3 runs from the conserved cysteine through the conserved F or W. The D gene is left open where the match is weak. Rows give clone size only sometimes, using once, few, many, or a class for an expanded clone.

d_call | j_call | clone_size | v_call | cdr3_nt | cdr3_aa
NA | TRBJ2-3 | NA | TRBV20-1 | TGCAGTGCTAGTGAGGGACCGGGGCGGGATACGCAGTATTTT | CSASEGPGRDTQYF
TRBD1 | TRBJ1-5 | NA | TRBV20-1 | TGCAGTGCTAGCTCCCGCAGGGGGCCTCAGCCCCAGCATTTT | CSASSRRGPQPQHF
TRBD2 | TRBJ2-3 | many | TRBV2 | TGTGCCAGCAGAGCACTAGCGGGAGAATCAGATACGCAGTATTTT | CASRALAGESDTQYF
NA | TRBJ2-2 | many | TRBV11-3 | TGTGCCAGCAGCGGGGGGAACACCGGGGAGCTGTTTTTT | CASSGGNTGELFF
NA | TRBJ2-7 | many | TRBV7-3 | TGTGCCAGCAGCCCGGGACATTGGGGCGAGCAGTACTTC | CASSPGHWGEQYF
NA | TRBJ1-5 | many | TRBV28 | TGTGCCAGCAGTTTAGAGGGTATGAAACAGCCCCAGCATTTT | CASSLEGMKQPQHF
TRBD2 | TRBJ2-1 | many | TRBV20-1 | TGCAGTGCTAGAGTCACTAGCGGGATGGCCTACAATGAGCAGTTCTTC | CSARVTSGMAYNEQFF
NA | TRBJ1-2 | few | TRBV20-1 | TGCAGTGCTAGACAGAGGTTTAGCTATGGCTACACCTTC | CSARQRFSYGYTF
TRBD2 | TRBJ2-7 | many | TRBV19 | TGTGCCAGTAGCTTCAATGGGTTAGCGGGAGACTACGAGCAGTACTTC | CASSFNGLAGDYEQYF
NA | TRBJ1-5 | NA | TRBV30 | TGTGCCTGGGGAGCCGTTGCGGGGAGGCGACATCAGCCCCAGCATTTT | CAWGAVAGRRHQPQHF
NA | TRBJ1-5 | NA | TRBV6-1 | TGTGCCAGCACTGCGGGCGGATGGATCGAGCCCCAGCATTTT | CASTAGGWIEPQHF
NA | TRBJ1-1 | many | TRBV27 | TGTGCCAGCAGCCTCCGGGGGGGCCCGAACACTGAAGCTTTCTTT | CASSLRGGPNTEAFF
NA | TRBJ2-1 | NA | TRBV5-1 | TGCGCCAGCAGCTCCAGTATTCTCGGGGCGACAGATGAGCAGTTCTTC | CASSSSILGATDEQFF
NA | TRBJ2-3 | many | TRBV7-9 | TGTGCCAGCAGCTTGTTCGGGGGAGGACCCACAGATACGCAGTATTTT | CASSLFGGGPTDTQYF
NA | TRBJ2-7 | many | TRBV6-1 | TGTGCCAGCAGTGCCGGGACGTTCTCCTCCTACGAGCAGTACTTC | CASSAGTFSSYEQYF
NA | TRBJ2-7 | many | TRBV3-1 | TGTGCCAGCAGCCAGGGGTACGGCTACGAGCAGTACTTC | CASSQGYGYEQYF
TRBD2 | TRBJ2-5 | many | TRBV11-2 | TGTGCCAGCACCCTAGGGAGGCTAGCGGGAGTAGGAGAGACCCAGTACTTC | CASTLGRLAGVGETQYF
TRBD2 | TRBJ2-7 | few | TRBV20-1 | TGCAGTGCTAGAGATCTCGCTAGCGGGAGGTACGAGCAGTACTTC | CSARDLASGRYEQYF
TRBD1 | TRBJ1-2 | few | TRBV10-3 | TGTGCCATCAGTGAGACAGGGGGCGCGAAATACTATGGCTACACCTTC | CAISETGGAKYYGYTF
TRBD1 | TRBJ2-2 | few | TRBV7-9 | TGTGCCAGCAGCCCCGGCAGGGGGTATCCTCCGAACACCGGGGAGCTGTTTTTT | CASSPGRGYPPNTGELFF
NA | TRBJ2-7 | few | TRBV6-5 | TGTGCCAGCAGTTACCCCGGCAGGGTTTCCTACGAGCAGTACTTC | CASSYPGRVSYEQYF
TRBD2 | TRBJ2-2 | many | TRBV30 | TGTGCCTGGAAGTGGGGGGGAACCGGGGAGCTGTTTTTT | CAWKWGGTGELFF
TRBD1 | TRBJ1-4 | NA | TRBV19 | TGTGCCACAGCGATGACCGGGACAGGGGCGGCTAATGAAAAACTGTTTTTT | CATAMTGTGAANEKLFF
NA | TRBJ2-1 | many | TRBV7-2 | TGTGCCAGCAGAAAGACTAGTTTTCCCTACAATGAGCAGTTCTTC | CASRKTSFPYNEQFF
NA | TRBJ1-5 | few | TRBV30 | TGTGCCTGGAGATTGCCAGGGACGGGCAATCAGCCCCAGCATTTT | CAWRLPGTGNQPQHF
NA | TRBJ1-1 | few | TRBV30 | TGTGCCTGGAGCTTGACATTGGACACTGAAGCTTTCTTT | CAWSLTLDTEAFF
TRBD2 | TRBJ2-7 | many | TRBV27 | TGTGCCAGCAGTTTCGGGGGGTTCTCCTACGAGCAGTACTTC | CASSFGGFSYEQYF
NA | TRBJ2-5 | NA | TRBV20-1 | TGCAGTGCTAGAAACATCCGGGACGCGGAGACCCAGTACTTC | CSARNIRDAETQYF
NA | TRBJ1-5 | NA | TRBV6-1 | TGTGCCAGCATCTCTGCGAAGCGGGACACCCTCTACAATCAGCCCCAGCATTTT | CASISAKRDTLYNQPQHF